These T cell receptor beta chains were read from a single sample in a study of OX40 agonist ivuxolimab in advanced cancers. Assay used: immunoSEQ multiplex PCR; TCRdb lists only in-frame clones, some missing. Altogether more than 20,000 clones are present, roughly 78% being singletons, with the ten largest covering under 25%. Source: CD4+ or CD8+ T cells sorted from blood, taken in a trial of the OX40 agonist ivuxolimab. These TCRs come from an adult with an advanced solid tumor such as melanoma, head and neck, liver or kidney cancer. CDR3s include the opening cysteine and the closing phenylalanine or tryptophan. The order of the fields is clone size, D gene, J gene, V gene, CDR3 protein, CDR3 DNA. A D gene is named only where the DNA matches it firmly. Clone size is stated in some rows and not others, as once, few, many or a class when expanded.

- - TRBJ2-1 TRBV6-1 CASSEGQFGLNEQFF TGTGCCAGCAGTGAAGGACAGTTTGGGTTGAATGAGCAGTTCTTC
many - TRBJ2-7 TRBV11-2 CASSLMAQGDEQYF TGTGCCAGCAGCTTAATGGCCCAGGGAGACGAGCAGTACTTC
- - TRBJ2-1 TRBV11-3 CASSLAGVNEQFF TGTGCCAGCAGCTTAGCGGGGGTTAATGAGCAGTTCTTC
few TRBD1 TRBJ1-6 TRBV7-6 CASSLNPLRDSNSPLHF TGTGCCAGCAGCTTAAATCCTCTTAGGGACAGTAATTCACCCCTCCACTTT
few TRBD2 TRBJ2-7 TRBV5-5 CASSFATTSGSYEQYF TGTGCCAGCAGCTTCGCGACGACTAGCGGTTCCTACGAGCAGTACTTC
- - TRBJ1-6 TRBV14 CASSQGARNSPLHF TGTGCCAGCAGCCAAGGGGCCCGGAATTCACCCCTCCACTTT
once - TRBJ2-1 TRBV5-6 CASSFNTAINEQFF TGTGCCAGCAGCTTTAACACCGCCATCAATGAGCAGTTCTTC
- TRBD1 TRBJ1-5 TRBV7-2 CASSLDRGLNQPQHF TGTGCCAGCAGCCTGGACAGGGGCCTCAATCAGCCCCAGCATTTT
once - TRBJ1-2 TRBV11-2 CASSLVLAGLYGYTF TGTGCCAGCAGCTTAGTCCTAGCAGGGCTCTATGGCTACACCTTC
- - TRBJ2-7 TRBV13 CASSLPSGVSSYEQYF TGTGCCAGCAGCTTACCATCGGGGGTGAGCTCCTACGAGCAGTACTTC
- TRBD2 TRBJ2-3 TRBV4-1 CASSQDLSGGVDTQYF TGCGCCAGCAGCCAAGATCTAAGCGGGGGGGTAGATACGCAGTATTTT
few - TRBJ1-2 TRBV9 CASSSGTYDYGYTF TGTGCCAGCAGTTCCGGGACTTACGACTATGGCTACACCTTC
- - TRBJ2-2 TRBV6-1 CASWGDSTGELFF TGTGCCAGCTGGGGGGATTCCACCGGGGAGCTGTTTTTT
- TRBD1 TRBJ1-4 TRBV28 CASRLTGGYLSNEKLFF TGTGCCAGCAGACTTACAGGGGGATACCTATCTAATGAAAAACTGTTTTTT
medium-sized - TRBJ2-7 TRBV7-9 CASSLIGHSYEQYF TGTGCCAGCAGCTTAATTGGACATTCCTACGAGCAGTACTTC
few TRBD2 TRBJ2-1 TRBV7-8 CASRVIPQTSGFYNEQFF TGTGCCAGCAGGGTTATCCCTCAAACTAGCGGATTCTACAATGAGCAGTTCTTC
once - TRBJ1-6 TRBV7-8 CASSLRPQGEGSPLHF TGTGCCAGCAGCCTTCGACCCCAGGGAGAAGGTTCACCCCTCCACTTT
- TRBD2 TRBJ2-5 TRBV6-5 CASSYAGGTGETQYF TGTGCCAGCAGTTACGCGGGAGGGACTGGGGAGACCCAGTACTTC
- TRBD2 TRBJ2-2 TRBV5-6 CATTGGGGWAGELFF TGTGCCACCACCGGCGGGGGGGGCTGGGCCGGGGAGCTGTTTTTT
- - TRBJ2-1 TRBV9 CASTGSESSYNEQFF TGTGCCAGCACCGGGTCAGAGAGCTCCTACAATGAGCAGTTCTTC
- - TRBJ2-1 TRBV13 CASSLMGEKLGYNEQFF TGTGCCAGCAGCTTAATGGGAGAGAAATTGGGTTACAATGAGCAGTTCTTC
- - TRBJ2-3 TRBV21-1 CASSRDRGCTDTQYF TGTGCCAGCAGCCGGGACAGGGGATGCACAGATACGCAGTATTTT
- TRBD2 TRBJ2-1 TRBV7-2 CASSLVGGGAAVYNEQFF TGTGCCAGCAGCTTAGTGGGCGGGGGGGCCGCGGTCTACAATGAGCAGTTCTTC
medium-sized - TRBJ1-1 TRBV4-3 CASSQDRVPRGAQGIGFTEAFF TGCGCCAGCAGCCAAGATCGAGTCCCGCGGGGGGCGCAGGGTATTGGGTTTACTGAAGCTTTCTTT
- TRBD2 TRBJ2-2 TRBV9 CASSVGSGGAYTGELFF TGTGCCAGCAGCGTAGGGAGCGGGGGGGCCTACACCGGGGAGCTGTTTTTT
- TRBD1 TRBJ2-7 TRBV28 CASSGSGQGKTSYEQYF TGTGCCAGCAGCGGTTCGGGACAGGGCAAAACCTCATACGAGCAGTACTTC
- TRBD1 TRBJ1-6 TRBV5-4 CASSPGTGSRPLHF TGTGCCAGCAGCCCCGGGACAGGGTCAAGACCCCTCCACTTT
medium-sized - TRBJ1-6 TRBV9 CASSAIEGVGSPLHF TGTGCCAGCAGCGCCATCGAAGGGGTTGGTTCACCCCTCCACTTT
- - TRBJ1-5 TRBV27 CASSLLENQPQHF TGTGCCAGCAGTTTATTGGAAAATCAGCCCCAGCATTTT
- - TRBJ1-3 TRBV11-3 CASSTRDPEAPSSSGNTIYF TGTGCCAGCAGCACCCGGGACCCCGAAGCCCCTTCAAGCTCTGGAAACACCATATATTTT
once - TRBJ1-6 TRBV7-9 CASSSHRNSPLHF TGTGCCAGCAGCAGCCACAGAAATTCACCCCTCCACTTT
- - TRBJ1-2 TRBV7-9 CASSLNTGSLGYTF TGTGCCAGCAGCTTAAATACCGGCTCGCTTGGCTACACCTTC
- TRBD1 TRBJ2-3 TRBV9 CASSPGTGYTDTQYF TGTGCCAGCAGCCCGGGGACAGGTTACACAGATACGCAGTATTTT
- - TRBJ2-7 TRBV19 CASRRVVRRDNYEQYF TGTGCCAGTAGACGAGTAGTTCGGCGGGACAACTACGAGCAGTACTTC